The 2 T cell receptor beta chains listed next were all sequenced from one sample in a study of control samples from healthy donors and cancer patients. Profiling relied on immunoSEQ multiplex PCR, and the TCRdb table lists in-frame clones only, not all of them. The data show about 73,000 clones, around 94% seen once. Sequenced material: blood. These receptors were taken from a woman aged 40 to 50 in good health.

This clone has a single count. This chain connects TRBV10-1 to TRBJ2-5, with 7 bases aligning to TRBD2. The CDR3 extends over 14 amino acids. Germline assignment: CDR1 WNHNN and CDR2 SYGVQD (reference sequence). V trimming: 6 bases; J trimming: 5 bases; junction bases outside the gene matches: 9. In DNA, the CDR3 is TGCGCCAGCAGCGACTTGGCGGGAGTGGAGACCCAGTACTTC. Its protein is CASSDLAGVETQYF.

The V gene is TRBV29-1, the J gene TRBJ2-1, with TRBD1 as a possible D gene (6 bases). V was pared by 3 bases and J by 10 bases, with 16 bases between. The CDR3 has 13 amino acids. Germline assignment: CDR1 SQVTM and CDR2 ANQGSEA. The CDR3 reads CSVDRDNLGEQFF. The DNA for the CDR3 is TGCAGCGTTGATAGGGACAACCTAGGGGAGCAGTTCTTC.